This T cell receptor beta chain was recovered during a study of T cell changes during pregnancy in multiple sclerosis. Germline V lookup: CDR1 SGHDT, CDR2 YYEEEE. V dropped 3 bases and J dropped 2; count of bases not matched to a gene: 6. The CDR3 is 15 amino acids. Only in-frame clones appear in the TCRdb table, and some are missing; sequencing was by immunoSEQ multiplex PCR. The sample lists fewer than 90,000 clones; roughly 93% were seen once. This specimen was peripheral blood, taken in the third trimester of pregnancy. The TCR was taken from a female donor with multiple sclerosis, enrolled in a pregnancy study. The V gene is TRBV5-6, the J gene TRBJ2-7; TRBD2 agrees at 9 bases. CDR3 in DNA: TGTGCCAGCAGCTCGAGGGTAGCGGGGGCCTACGAGCAGTACTTC. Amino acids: CASSSRVAGAYEQYF. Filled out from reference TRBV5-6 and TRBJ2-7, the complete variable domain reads DAGVTQSPTHLIKTRGQQVTLRCSPKSGHDTVSWYQQALGQGPQFIFQYYEEEERQRGNFPDRFSGHQFPNYSSELNVNALLLGDSALYLCASSSRVAGAYEQYFGPGTRLTVT.